The 26 T cell receptor beta chains in this list originate from one sample, sequenced in a study of human CD8 memory T cell subsets. UMI-labeled 5' RACE yielded the TCR beta libraries. TCRdb re-analyzed the 5' RACE reads; it lists each CDR3 protein once, without DNA. In all, the sample yields 10,000 to 14,000 distinct CDR3 sequences. The sample was CD8+ T cells from PBMCs. The source of these receptors is a human donor in good health.

The chain links TRBV6-5 to TRBJ2-1. The CDR3 consists of 13 residues. From germline, CDR1 is MNHEY and CDR2 SVGAGI. The CDR3 spells CASSYSDLNEQFF.

The chain couples TRBV5-4 to TRBJ1-1. CDR3 length: 12 residues. CDR1 and CDR2 (germline): SGHNT, YYREEE (reference sequence). CDR3 region: CASSSGPREAFF. The whole variable domain, filled in from reference TRBV5-4 and TRBJ1-1, reads ETGVTQSPTHLIKTRGQQVTLRCSSQSGHNTVSWYQQALGQGPQFIFQYYREEENGRGNFPPRFSGLQFPNYSSELNVNALELDDSALYLCASSSGPREAFFGQGTRLTVV.

According to its frequency, this clonotype is medium-sized. This chain links TRBV29-1 with TRBJ2-5. CDR1 is SQVTM, CDR2 ANQGSEA, per germline. The CDR3 runs 12 residues. The CDR3 reads CSVGGDQETQYF.

V is TRBV6-2 or TRBV6-3 and J is TRBJ2-1; no DNA is available, so the TRBD1 call from TCRdb remains unchecked. Per germline, CDR1 MNHEY and CDR2 SVGEGT. The CDR3 is 13 residues long. CDR3 protein: CASRDRVENEQFF.

The V gene is TRBV10-3, the J gene TRBJ2-1. This CDR3 has 13 amino acids. CDR1 and CDR2 from the germline V gene are ENHRY and SYGVKD. CDR3: CAISLTSYNEQFF.

The genes are TRBV6-4 and TRBJ2-1. CDR3 size: 16 residues. Germline V lookup: CDR1 MRHNA, CDR2 SNTAGT. CDR3 region: CASSDYFTFSYNEQFF.

The chain has TRBV6-1 and TRBJ2-1; TCRdb selects TRBD1, and the lack of DNA leaves this call unchecked. CDR3 length: 17 amino acids. Germline V gives CDR1 MNHNS, CDR2 SASEGT. The CDR3 loop reads CASSELASGQGFDEQFF.

The gene calls are TRBV19 and TRBJ2-3; as DNA is missing, the TRBD1 call by TCRdb cannot be tested. CDR1 and CDR2 (germline): LNHDA, SQIVND (reference sequence). CDR3 length equals 15 residues. The CDR3 loop reads CASSPGTGNTDTQYF.

The V gene is TRBV10-3, the J gene TRBJ1-2; checking the TCRdb D call of TRBD1 is not possible without DNA. The CDR3 loop spans 16 amino acids. Germline-derived CDR1 and CDR2 are ENHRY and SYGVKD. CDR3 sequence: CAISEPDREFNYGYTF.

This clonotype shows up as medium-sized by frequency. The rearrangement joins TRBV20-1 to TRBJ2-2; TCRdb returns TRBD1, unconfirmable since there is no DNA. The CDR3 runs 16 residues. Germline V lookup: CDR1 DFQATT, CDR2 SNEGSKA (reference sequence). The CDR3 loop reads CSASSPHFTDTGELFF.

The chain carries TRBV4-1 and TRBJ2-3; TCRdb indicates TRBD2, and absent DNA this call remains unverified. The CDR3 is 15 residues long. The germline gives CDR1 MGHRA, CDR2 YSYEKL. The CDR3 loop is CASSQLAGAADTQYF.

The J gene is TRBJ2-7, the V gene TRBV9; TCRdb indicates TRBD1, and absent DNA this call remains unverified. This CDR3 has 15 amino acids. Germline V gives CDR1 SGDLS, CDR2 YYNGEE. The CDR3 region is CASSVEWGGTYEQYF.

This chain links TRBV27 with TRBJ2-7; TCRdb selects TRBD1, and the lack of DNA leaves this call unchecked. This CDR3 has 14 residues. Germline CDR1 and CDR2: MNHEY and SMNVEV (reference sequence). The CDR3 protein is CASSPRDRSYEQYF.

The rearrangement links TRBV5-1 to TRBJ2-3; with no DNA, the TCRdb D assignment of TRBD1 cannot be verified. The CDR3 is made up of 18 amino acids. CDR1 and CDR2 from the germline V gene are SGHRS and YFSETQ. The chain's CDR3 is CASSLLEEAQAYTDTQYF.

The V call is TRBV5-4, the J call TRBJ2-7; the TCRdb D gene call, TRBD1, has no DNA to confirm it. CDR3 length: 14 amino acids. The V gene's germline CDR1 is SGHNT and CDR2 YYREEE (reference sequence). The CDR3 loop is CASSPGEQGYEQYF. The full variable domain, its missing parts supplied by reference TRBV5-4 and TRBJ2-7, is ETGVTQSPTHLIKTRGQQVTLRCSSQSGHNTVSWYQQALGQGPQFIFQYYREEENGRGNFPPRFSGLQFPNYSSELNVNALELDDSALYLCASSPGEQGYEQYFGPGTRLTVT.

This CDR3 reads CASSEGADHSDEQFF. The V call is TRBV5-6, the J call TRBJ2-1; TCRdb selects TRBD1, and the lack of DNA leaves this call unchecked. Per the germline V gene, CDR1 is SGHDT and CDR2 is YYEEEE. CDR3 size: 15 residues.

This chain joins TRBV5-5 and TRBJ2-7; TCRdb picks TRBD1, but there is no DNA to check that call. Germline lookup yields CDR1 SGHKS and CDR2 YYEKEE (reference sequence). This CDR3 is built from 14 residues. The chain's CDR3 is CASPPTGGVYEQYF.

V and J are TRBV7-6 and TRBJ2-3. Germline values: CDR1 SGHVS, CDR2 FNYEAQ. The CDR3 has 14 amino acids. The CDR3 spells CASSQIGGTDTQYF. Together with reference TRBV7-6 and TRBJ2-3, the CDR3 gives the full variable domain: GAGVSQSPRYKVTKRGQDVALRCDPISGHVSLYWYRQALGQGPEFLTYFNYEAQQDKSGLPNDRFSAERPEGSISTLTIQRTEQRDSAMYRCASSQIGGTDTQYFGPGTRLTVL.

The rearrangement uses TRBV2 and TRBJ2-1. The CDR3 extends over 13 amino acids. Germline V gives CDR1 SNHLY, CDR2 FYNNEI. This CDR3 is CASSEAPLHQQFF. Full variable domain (outside the CDR3, taken from reference TRBV2 and TRBJ2-1): EPEVTQTPSHQVTQMGQEVILRCVPISNHLYFYWYRQILGQKVEFLVSFYNNEISEKSEIFDDQFSVERPDGSNFTLKIRSTKLEDSAMYFCASSEAPLHQQFFGPGTRLTVL.

Its frequency marks this clonotype as medium-sized. V usage is TRBV2 and J usage is TRBJ1-5. The CDR3 sequence is 13 residues long. Germline V gives CDR1 SNHLY, CDR2 FYNNEI. The chain's CDR3 is CASSGLDRQPQHF.

The chain is built from TRBV7-6 and TRBJ1-6; TCRdb designates TRBD1, a call that cannot be tested without DNA. Germline-derived CDR1 and CDR2 are SGHVS and FNYEAQ. CDR3 size: 14 residues. This CDR3 is CASSLTGVGSPLHF.

This chain links TRBV19 with TRBJ2-2; TCRdb names TRBD1, which stays unverified in the absence of DNA. Germline CDR1 reads LNHDA; CDR2 reads SQIVND (reference sequence). The CDR3 has 15 amino acids. The CDR3 loop reads CASRMDSPNTGELFF.

This clonotype is identified as medium-sized from frequency. J is TRBJ2-5 and V is TRBV7-9; the TRBD2 assignment by TCRdb is unverifiable without DNA. The CDR3 is 14 residues long. From germline, CDR1 is SEHNR and CDR2 FQNEAQ (reference sequence). The CDR3 is CASSEGYSQETQYF.

The chain combines TRBV11-3 with TRBJ2-1; with no DNA, the TCRdb D assignment of TRBD1 cannot be verified. The germline V gene has CDR1 SGHNT and CDR2 YENEEA. This CDR3 spans 14 amino acids. The chain's CDR3 is CASSLEGDLNEQFF.

CDR3 sequence: CSVTLSGYEQYF. The chain couples TRBV29-1 to TRBJ2-7. The CDR3 totals 12 residues. From germline, CDR1 is SQVTM and CDR2 ANQGSEA.

This rearrangement joins TRBV30 to TRBJ2-2; the D call from TCRdb, TRBD1, cannot be confirmed without DNA. The CDR3 is 14 amino acids. In germline, CDR1 is GTSNPN, CDR2 SVGIG (reference sequence). CDR3 amino acids: CAWSVTGDTGELFF.